The text below deals with one TCR beta chain. Its antigen is undetermined. The sample originates from a study of blood T cells in healthy people across ages. Findings and caveats of the study: As age increased, TCR beta diversity per million T cells fell in a roughly linear fashion.

Alongside a J-beta primer mix, a sample-barcoded 5' primer served in a second PCR lasting 7 to 11 cycles. Sequencing recovered at least 3 million CDR3-containing paired-end reads from each sample. Each CDR3 protein is one row after TCRdb ran MiXCR on the 5' RACE reads. Found here are 540,000 or so distinct CDR3 sequences, 25% to 30% of them singletons; the top ten hold less than 20%. There were at least 5.5 micrograms of total RNA extracted from every sample. Trimming removed 5 bases at V and 5 bases at J, with 13 bases between. The CDR3 has 15 amino acids. CDR1 and CDR2 (germline): SGHTA, FQGNSA. This rearrangement joins TRBV7-2 to TRBJ1-6; D gene unclear. Sequencing input: blood. The clonotype was recovered from a woman aged 70-85 years in good health. DNA for the CDR3: TGTGCCAGCAGCCCGGCGGGAGCGAATAATTCACCCCTCCACTTT. It encodes CASSPAGANNSPLHF.